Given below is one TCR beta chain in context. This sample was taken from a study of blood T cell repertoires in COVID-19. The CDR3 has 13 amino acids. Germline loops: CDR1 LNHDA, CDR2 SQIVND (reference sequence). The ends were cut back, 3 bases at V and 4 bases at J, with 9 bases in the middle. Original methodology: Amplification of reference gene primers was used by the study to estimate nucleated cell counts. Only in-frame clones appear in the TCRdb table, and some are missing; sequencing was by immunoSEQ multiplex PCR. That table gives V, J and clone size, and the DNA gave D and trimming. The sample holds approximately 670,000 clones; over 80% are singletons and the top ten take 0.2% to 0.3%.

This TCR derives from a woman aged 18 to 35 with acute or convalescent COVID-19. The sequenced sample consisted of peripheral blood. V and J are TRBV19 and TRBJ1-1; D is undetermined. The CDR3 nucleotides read TGTGCCAGTAGTATTAACAGATTCACTGAAGCTTTCTTT. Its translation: CASSINRFTEAFF.